Following are 5 T cell receptor beta chains from one sample sequenced in a study of T cells after yellow fever vaccination. MiXCR was run by TCRdb on the 5' RACE reads, yielding one entry per CDR3 protein. The sample holds roughly 120,000 distinct CDR3 sequences, around 7.4% seen once. Sequenced material: CD4+ T cells sorted from PBMCs, taken approximately 11 days after the first yellow fever vaccination. These receptors originate from a man aged 18 to 29 who received the YFV17D yellow fever vaccine.

This clonotype was recorded at least ten times. The V gene is TRBV4-2, the J gene TRBJ2-2, with TRBD1 matching over 9 bases. This CDR3 is 15 amino acids long. Germline V CDR1 and CDR2: LGHNA, YNFKEQ. Trimming at V came to 2 bases and at J to 5 bases, leaving 3 bases not matched to a gene. The CDR3 nucleotides are TGTGCCAGCAGCCAAAGGGACAGGGAAACCGGGGAGCTGTTTTTT. It is translated as CASSQRDRETGELFF.

This clonotype came up many times. V gene TRBV2 combines with J gene TRBJ1-4; 8 positions agree with TRBD1. J lost 8 bases, V lost 8 bases, and 10 bases had no gene match. This CDR3 contains 14 residues. CDR1 is SNHLY, CDR2 FYNNEI, per germline. DNA of the CDR3: TGTGCCAGCGGCGCAGGGGGCGGAGACGAAAAACTGTTTTTT. It codes for CASGAGGGDEKLFF.

This clonotype was observed many times. V gene TRBV12-3 or TRBV12-4 combines with J gene TRBJ1-2, with D perhaps matching TRBD1 (5 bases). This CDR3 region has 13 residues. V shed 3 bases and J shed 4 bases, with 9 bases lying between them. CDR3 sequence (DNA): TGTGCCAGCAGTTTCCAGGGTAGCTATGGCTACACCTTC. Translated: CASSFQGSYGYTF.

In the case of this clonotype: Just one base apart from a much larger clone, this may be a read error. This chain connects TRBV2 to TRBJ2-7, with D unresolved. This CDR3 is 12 amino acids long. The germline V gene encodes CDR1 SNHLY and CDR2 FYNNEI. The V end lost 7 bases, the J end lost 3 bases, and 10 bases lay between the germline ends. DNA of the CDR3: TGTGCCAGCAACTCGCAAAGCTACGAGCAGTACGTC. It encodes CASNSQSYEQYV.

This clonotype appeared many times. The rearrangement joins TRBV20-1 to TRBJ1-5; D possibly corresponds to TRBD1 (6 bases). The CDR3 is 14 amino acids. The V gene's germline CDR1 is DFQATT and CDR2 SNEGSKA (reference sequence). V lost 2 bases and J lost 1, with 9 bases in between. The CDR3 spells CSARPGQSNQPQHF. Here the CDR3 DNA reads TGCAGTGCTAGACCCGGACAGAGCAATCAGCCCCAGCATTTT.